The next 5 T cell receptor beta chains were all read from a single sample in a study of blood T cell repertoires in COVID-19. The protocol was immunoSEQ multiplex PCR, while the TCRdb copy is restricted to in-frame clones and leaves out a portion. The sample carries about 59,000 clones, 70% to 90% recorded once. Sequenced input: peripheral blood. The receptors originated from a man between 60 and 75 years old with acute or convalescent COVID-19.

The chain carries TRBV19 and TRBJ1-2; D gene ambiguous. Germline V gene sequence: CDR1 LNHDA, CDR2 SQIVND (reference sequence). The V end was cut by 6 bases, the J end by 4 bases, with 18 bases between. This CDR3 is built from 15 residues. The CDR3, as DNA: TGTGCCAGTAGGACAACGGCTTCCCTTAGCTATGGCTACACCTTC. The encoded protein is CASRTTASLSYGYTF.

The chain links TRBV6-5 to TRBJ2-6; D perhaps matches TRBD2 (6 bases). The V end was cut by 4 bases, the J end by 0 bases, with 10 bases between. The CDR3 sequence is 16 residues long. CDR1 is MNHEY and CDR2 is SVGAGI in the germline V gene. The CDR3: CASSWDFLSGANVLTF. The CDR3 DNA reads as TGTGCCAGCAGTTGGGACTTCCTCTCTGGGGCCAACGTCCTGACTTTC.

The J gene is TRBJ1-6, the V gene TRBV5-6; perhaps TRBD1 as D (6 bases). The germline V gene has CDR1 SGHDT and CDR2 YYEEEE. Trimming took off 3 bases at V and 7 bases at J, with 20 bases between the two ends. The CDR3 is 17 amino acids. CDR3 in amino acids: CASSSYKTDRKNSPLHF. The CDR3 nucleotides read TGTGCCAGCAGCTCCTACAAAACTGACAGGAAGAATTCACCCCTCCACTTT.

The chain recombines TRBV16 with TRBJ2-1; the match to TRBD2 covers 8 bases. Looked up from germline, CDR1 is KGHSY and CDR2 is FQNENV. The CDR3 spans 15 residues. Losses at the gene ends were 4 bases for V and 6 bases for J; bases not matched to a gene: 8. This chain's CDR3 is CASSRKAGAGNEQFF. The CDR3 nucleotides read TGTGCCAGCAGCCGTAAAGCGGGGGCCGGCAATGAGCAGTTCTTC.

The gene calls are TRBV24-1 and TRBJ2-7, with 11 bases lining up with TRBD1. The CDR3 totals 15 residues. CDR1 and CDR2 from the germline V gene are KGHDR and SFDVKD. The V segment lost 4 bases and the J segment 5 bases; nucleotides outside the gene matches: 6. CDR3 sequence (DNA): TGTGCCACCAGTGACGGGGGGACAGGGGGAAACGAGCAGTACTTC. It is translated as CATSDGGTGGNEQYF.